The clone carrying this TCR beta chain was seen only a few times. Combining a sample-barcoded 5' primer with a J-beta primer mix, a second PCR ran for 7 to 11 cycles. Via MiXCR, TCRdb re-called the 5' RACE reads, giving one row per CDR3 protein. The profile shows approximately 800,000 distinct CDR3 sequences, 25% of them singletons. This entry belongs to a study of blood T cells in healthy people across ages. From germline, CDR1 is SGHTA and CDR2 FQGTGA. This CDR3 comprises 18 residues. V gave up 5 bases and J gave up 0 bases; unmatched junction bases: 12. These data are also associated with another study on T cells of mothers and their children.

The V gene is TRBV7-3, the J gene TRBJ2-3; 9 bases align to TRBD2. The sequenced sample consisted of blood. The clonotype was recovered from a boy aged 10-17 years in good health. CDR3 sequence (DNA): TGTGCCAGCAGCGGGCTGGCGGGAGGGGACTCTAGCACAGATACGCAGTATTTT. Amino acids: CASSGLAGGDSSTDTQYF.